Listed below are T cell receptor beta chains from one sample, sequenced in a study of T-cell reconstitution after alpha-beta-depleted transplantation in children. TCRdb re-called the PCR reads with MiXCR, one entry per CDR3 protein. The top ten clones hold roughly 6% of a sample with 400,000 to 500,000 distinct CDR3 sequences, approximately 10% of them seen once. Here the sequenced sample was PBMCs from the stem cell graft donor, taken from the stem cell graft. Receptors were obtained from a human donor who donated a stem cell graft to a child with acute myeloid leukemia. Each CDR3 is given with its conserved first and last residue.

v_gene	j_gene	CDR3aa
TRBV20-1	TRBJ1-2	CSALSSAVGMSYGYTF
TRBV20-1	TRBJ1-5	CSAREGVGQPQHF
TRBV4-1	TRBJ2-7	CASTYTQGYEQYF
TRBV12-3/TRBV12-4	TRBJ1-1	CASSTTGYMNTEAFF
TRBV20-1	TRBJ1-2	CSARVGGNYGYTF
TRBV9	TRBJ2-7	CASSVGSIAERQYF
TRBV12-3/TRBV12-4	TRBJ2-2	CASSSPAGGDTGELFF
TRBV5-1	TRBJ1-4	CASRAGTGLNSGEKLFF
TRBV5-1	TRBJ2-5	CASSLTLPIGQQETQYF
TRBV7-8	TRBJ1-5	CASSLAGFNQPQHF
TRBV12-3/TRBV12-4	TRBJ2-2	CASSPTGFTGELFF
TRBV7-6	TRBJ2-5	CASSPGGQGSLKETQYF
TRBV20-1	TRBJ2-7	CSARTGGGPSYEQYF
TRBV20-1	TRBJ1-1	CSAEGAGTQTMNTEAFF
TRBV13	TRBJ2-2	CASTLKRGASLNTGELFF
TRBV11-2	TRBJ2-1	CASSFGPSKGNEQFF
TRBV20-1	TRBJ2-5	CSARDFLGGETQYF
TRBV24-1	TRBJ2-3	CATSDPGQGVADTQYF
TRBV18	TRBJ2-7	CASSPRQALNYEQYF
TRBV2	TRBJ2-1	CASRAGAGTNNEQFF
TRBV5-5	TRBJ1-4	CASSLAPTEKLFF
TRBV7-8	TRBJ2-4	CASSQDRILAKNIQYF
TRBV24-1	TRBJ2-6	CATSDLQEGDGANVLTF
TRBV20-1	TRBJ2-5	CSAAQTGIQETQYF
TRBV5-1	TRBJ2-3	CASSPGTTNTQYF
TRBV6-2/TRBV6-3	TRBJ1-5	CASSYSYRGTGAQGSNQPQHF
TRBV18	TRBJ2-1	CASSLGTGADNEQFF
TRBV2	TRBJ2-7	CASSRGGRVSSYEQYF
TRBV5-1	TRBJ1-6	CASGSGGSPLHF
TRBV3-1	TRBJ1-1	CASSQIGQGRVMNTEAFF
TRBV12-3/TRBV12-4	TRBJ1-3	CASSSRTGGGNTIYF
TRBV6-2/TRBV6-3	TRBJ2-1	CASSPSGSAYNEQFF
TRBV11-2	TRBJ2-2	CASSLHATGELFF
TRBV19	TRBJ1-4	CASSADTLTNEKLFF
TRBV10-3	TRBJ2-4	CAISGGGENIQYF
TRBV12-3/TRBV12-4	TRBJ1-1	CASSLWGTLVEAFF
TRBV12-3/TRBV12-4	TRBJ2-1	CASSFIGVSYNEQFF
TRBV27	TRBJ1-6	CASSSKNPGHATYNSPLHF
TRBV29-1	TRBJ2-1	CSVPTYNEQFF
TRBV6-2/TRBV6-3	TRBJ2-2	CASSQNPGGTGELFF
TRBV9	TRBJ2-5	CASSVAAQFPQYF
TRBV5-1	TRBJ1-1	CASSPVGDSEAFF
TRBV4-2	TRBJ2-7	CASSQDLEGGYEQYF
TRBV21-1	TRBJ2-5	CASSKGPAGGLVETQYF
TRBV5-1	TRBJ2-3	CASSWADTSTDTQYF
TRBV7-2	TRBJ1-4	CASSPQGSNNEKLFF
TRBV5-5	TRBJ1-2	CASSFNPGDYGYTF
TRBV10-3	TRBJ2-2	CAISPPGLASGELFF
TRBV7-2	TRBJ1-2	CASSLTRQGAGYTF
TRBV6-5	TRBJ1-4	CASSYLVGGNEKLFF
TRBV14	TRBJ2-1	CASSQDGTGMYNEQFF
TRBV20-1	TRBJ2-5	CSAGSALGMETQYF
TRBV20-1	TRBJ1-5	CSATGQINQPQHF
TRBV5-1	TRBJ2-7	CASSSGIRDRGHEQYF
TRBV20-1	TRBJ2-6	CSATGGRGANVLTF
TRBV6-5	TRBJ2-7	CASSLVAGEYQYF
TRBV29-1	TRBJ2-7	CSATDGVTEQYF
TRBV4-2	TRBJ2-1	CASSPLAVAYNEQFF
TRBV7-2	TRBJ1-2	CASSLVAGGNGYTF
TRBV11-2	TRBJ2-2	CASSLGSGLADTGELFF